The rows below give T cell receptor beta chains drawn from one sample of a study of T cells in localized non-small cell lung cancer. Measured with immunoSEQ multiplex PCR; TCRdb has only the in-frame clones, and not every one. The sample has roughly 40,000 clones, 65% to 90% seen once; the top ten hold 6.5% to 8%. Sequencing was performed on peripheral blood mononuclear cells, taken before any cancer treatment. These receptors all stem from a male donor at least 60 years old with stage II lung adenocarcinoma. Both conserved end residues are part of each CDR3. The D gene is left open where the match is weak. Clone size appears in some rows only: once, few, many, or a class for an expanded clone.

D: TRBD2; V: TRBV27; size: -; J: TRBJ2-1; CDR3: CASSLRTSGPHEQFF; DNA: TGTGCCAGCAGTCTAAGGACTAGCGGGCCCCATGAGCAGTTCTTC
D: -; V: TRBV4-1; size: -; J: TRBJ1-5; CDR3: CASSPQEYSNQPQHF; DNA: TGCGCCAGCAGCCCGCAAGAGTATAGCAATCAGCCCCAGCATTTT
D: -; V: TRBV28; size: -; J: TRBJ2-5; CDR3: CASSLTGTQYF; DNA: TGTGCCAGCAGTTTAACCGGGACCCAGTACTTC
D: -; V: TRBV7-9; size: once; J: TRBJ1-1; CDR3: CASSKKVEAFF; DNA: TGTGCCAGCAGCAAGAAGGTTGAAGCTTTCTTT
D: -; V: TRBV4-2; size: -; J: TRBJ2-3; CDR3: CASSQGSTDTQYF; DNA: TGTGCCAGCAGCCAAGGGTCCACAGATACGCAGTATTTT
D: TRBD2; V: TRBV30; size: -; J: TRBJ2-1; CDR3: CAWSVVAGGPHEQFF; DNA: TGTGCCTGGAGTGTAGTAGCGGGAGGGCCCCATGAGCAGTTCTTC
D: -; V: TRBV6-5; size: once; J: TRBJ1-2; CDR3: CASRMGGLASGGYTF; DNA: TGTGCCAGCAGAATGGGAGGCCTCGCCTCAGGCGGCTACACCTTC
D: -; V: TRBV18; size: -; J: TRBJ1-1; CDR3: CASSKGPNTEAFF; DNA: TGTGCCAGCTCAAAAGGTCCGAACACTGAAGCTTTCTTT
D: TRBD1; V: TRBV30; size: -; J: TRBJ1-2; CDR3: CAWDRAGRYGYTF; DNA: TGTGCCTGGGACAGGGCTGGGCGGTATGGCTACACCTTC
D: -; V: TRBV7-9; size: medium-sized; J: TRBJ2-7; CDR3: CASSPQLGYSYEQYF; DNA: TGTGCCAGCAGCCCCCAACTTGGGTATTCCTACGAGCAGTACTTC
D: -; V: TRBV28; size: medium-sized; J: TRBJ1-5; CDR3: CATSEWDPNQPQHF; DNA: TGTGCCACCTCGGAGTGGGATCCGAATCAGCCCCAGCATTTT
D: -; V: TRBV5-4; size: -; J: TRBJ2-1; CDR3: CASSLSDSYNEQFF; DNA: TGTGCCAGCAGCTTGTCGGACTCCTACAATGAGCAGTTCTTC
D: TRBD2; V: TRBV19; size: -; J: TRBJ2-1; CDR3: CASSIVAGSYNEQFF; DNA: TGTGCCAGTAGTATAGTAGCGGGGTCCTACAATGAGCAGTTCTTC
D: -; V: TRBV30; size: -; J: TRBJ1-6; CDR3: CAWGPGPLHF; DNA: TGTGCCTGGGGGCCCGGGCCCCTCCACTTT
D: TRBD1; V: TRBV29-1; size: -; J: TRBJ1-2; CDR3: CSVGDRGGYTF; DNA: TGCAGCGTGGGGGACAGGGGTGGCTACACCTTC
D: -; V: TRBV4-2; size: -; J: TRBJ2-7; CDR3: CASSQEYSDSYEQYF; DNA: TGTGCCAGCAGCCAAGAGTATAGCGACTCCTACGAGCAGTACTTC
D: TRBD2; V: TRBV11-3; size: -; J: TRBJ2-2; CDR3: CASSPGLAGAARAGELFF; DNA: TGTGCCAGCAGCCCAGGACTAGCGGGAGCAGCCAGGGCCGGGGAGCTGTTTTTT
D: TRBD2; V: TRBV5-6; size: -; J: TRBJ2-3; CDR3: CASTTSGMTDTQYF; DNA: TGTGCCAGCACGACTAGCGGGATGACAGATACGCAGTATTTT
D: -; V: TRBV4-2; size: -; J: TRBJ2-2; CDR3: CASSQDLGWELFF; DNA: TGTGCCAGCAGCCAAGATCTTGGCTGGGAGCTGTTTTTT
D: -; V: TRBV23-1; size: -; J: TRBJ2-3; CDR3: CASSHKAPDTQYF; DNA: TGCGCCAGCAGTCACAAAGCCCCAGATACGCAGTATTTT
D: -; V: TRBV6-5; size: -; J: TRBJ1-2; CDR3: CASSPSPGSYGYTF; DNA: TGTGCCAGCAGTCCCTCACCGGGTTCATATGGCTACACCTTC
D: -; V: TRBV7-3; size: once; J: TRBJ1-2; CDR3: CASSLTGTNYGYTF; DNA: TGTGCCAGCAGCCTCACAGGGACTAACTATGGCTACACCTTC
D: TRBD1; V: TRBV6-5; size: -; J: TRBJ1-4; CDR3: CASRPLGQSNEKLFF; DNA: TGTGCCAGCAGACCTCTGGGACAGTCAAATGAAAAACTGTTTTTT
D: TRBD1; V: TRBV7-2; size: -; J: TRBJ1-1; CDR3: CASSLQGGRTEAFF; DNA: TGTGCCAGCAGCCTCCAGGGGGGGCGGACTGAAGCTTTCTTT
D: TRBD1; V: TRBV29-1; size: once; J: TRBJ1-2; CDR3: CSVEGMGQGEGYTF; DNA: TGCAGCGTTGAAGGGATGGGACAGGGCGAGGGCTACACCTTC
D: TRBD1; V: TRBV7-2; size: -; J: TRBJ2-1; CDR3: CASSATRQGSYNEQFF; DNA: TGTGCCAGCAGCGCCACTCGACAGGGGTCCTACAATGAGCAGTTCTTC
D: -; V: TRBV5-5; size: -; J: TRBJ1-1; CDR3: CASSYRDKNTEAFF; DNA: TGTGCCAGCAGCTACCGGGACAAGAACACTGAAGCTTTCTTT
D: -; V: TRBV7-5; size: -; J: TRBJ1-2; CDR3: CVRSLEWHSYHGYTF; DNA: TGTGTCAGAAGCTTAGAATGGCACAGTTATCATGGCTACACCTTC
D: TRBD2; V: TRBV5-5; size: few; J: TRBJ2-1; CDR3: CASSLDSGRGNEQFF; DNA: TGTGCCAGCAGCTTGGATAGCGGGAGAGGTAATGAGCAGTTCTTC
D: TRBD2; V: TRBV7-2; size: once; J: TRBJ2-3; CDR3: CASSIVAGGEDTQYF; DNA: TGTGCCAGCAGCATAGTAGCGGGAGGGGAAGATACGCAGTATTTT
D: TRBD1; V: TRBV27; size: -; J: TRBJ2-7; CDR3: CASSLEGALGEQYF; DNA: TGTGCCAGCAGTTTAGAGGGGGCGCTGGGGGAGCAGTACTTC
D: -; V: TRBV25-1; size: few; J: TRBJ1-5; CDR3: CASSAFGTSGNQPQHF; DNA: TGTGCCAGCAGTGCTTTCGGGACGTCTGGCAATCAGCCCCAGCATTTT
D: -; V: TRBV5-4; size: -; J: TRBJ1-1; CDR3: CASSGGGDYTEAFF; DNA: TGTGCCAGCAGCGGAGGGGGGGACTACACTGAAGCTTTCTTT
D: -; V: TRBV6-5; size: -; J: TRBJ1-1; CDR3: CASQLRLGSDEAFF; DNA: TGTGCCAGCCAGTTACGATTAGGAAGTGATGAAGCTTTCTTT
D: TRBD1; V: TRBV6-4; size: -; J: TRBJ2-4; CDR3: CASSRTGGTTKNIQYF; DNA: TGTGCCAGCAGCCGGACAGGGGGCACGACCAAAAACATTCAGTACTTC
D: -; V: TRBV7-9; size: -; J: TRBJ2-3; CDR3: CASSLAIDYTDTQYF; DNA: TGTGCCAGCAGCTTAGCGATCGACTACACAGATACGCAGTATTTT
D: -; V: TRBV5-4; size: -; J: TRBJ1-5; CDR3: CASSRAPGINQPQHF; DNA: TGTGCCAGCAGCCGAGCCCCGGGGATCAATCAGCCCCAGCATTTT
D: TRBD2; V: TRBV19; size: -; J: TRBJ2-7; CDR3: CASSIIRTSTSEQYF; DNA: TGTGCCAGTAGTATAATCAGGACTAGCACCTCCGAGCAGTACTTC
D: TRBD2; V: TRBV6-1; size: -; J: TRBJ2-3; CDR3: CASSERERETDTQYF; DNA: TGTGCCAGCAGTGAAAGGGAGCGGGAGACAGATACGCAGTATTTT
D: -; V: TRBV19; size: -; J: TRBJ1-2; CDR3: CASSIGRGNYGYTF; DNA: TGTGCCAGTAGTATAGGAAGAGGAAACTATGGCTACACCTTC
D: -; V: TRBV14; size: -; J: TRBJ2-1; CDR3: CASSQDAWTDYNEQFF; DNA: TGTGCCAGCAGCCAAGATGCTTGGACAGATTACAATGAGCAGTTCTTC
D: TRBD1; V: TRBV5-1; size: -; J: TRBJ2-5; CDR3: CASSELTGTGDQETQYF; DNA: TGCGCCAGCAGCGAGCTCACCGGGACAGGTGACCAAGAGACCCAGTACTTC
D: -; V: TRBV5-5; size: -; J: TRBJ2-7; CDR3: CASSLARKNYEQYF; DNA: TGTGCCAGCAGCTTGGCCCGGAAAAACTACGAGCAGTACTTC